One and the same sample provided the 10 T cell receptor beta chains below, sequenced in a study of cytomegalovirus exposure and HLA in healthy donors. A multiplex PCR was run with 60 Vbeta primers and 13 Jbeta primers. Here immunoSEQ multiplex PCR was the method, and the copy in TCRdb shows in-frame clones only, minus some. The table lists 180,000 or so clones, approximately 80% of them singletons. The sequencing input was PBMCs. These receptors originate from a girl between 10 and 17 years old in good health and CMV-seropositive.

This clone was recorded only once. The chain recombines TRBV18 with TRBJ2-2; 9 bases match TRBD1. CDR3 length: 16 residues. Germline V gene lookup returns CDR1 KGHSH and CDR2 LQKENI. Trimming at V came to 5 bases and at J to 5 bases, leaving 9 bases not matched to a gene. CDR3 protein: CASSMQPGQGTGELFF. DNA for the CDR3: TGTGCCAGCTCAATGCAGCCGGGACAGGGAACCGGGGAGCTGTTTTTT. The full variable domain, in which reference TRBV18 and TRBJ2-2 provide the parts outside the CDR3, is NAGVMQNPRHLVRRRGQEARLRCSPMKGHSHVYWYRQLPEEGLKFMVYLQKENIIDESGMPKERFSAEFPKEGPSILRIQQVVRGDSAAYFCASSMQPGQGTGELFFGEGSRLTVL.

The chain joins TRBV7-9 to TRBJ1-1; a weak D match, TRBD1 (5 bases). The CDR3 covers 14 residues. The germline CDR1 and CDR2 sequences are SEHNR and FQNEAQ (reference sequence). V was cut by 5 bases and J by 3 bases, with 13 bases left in between. This CDR3 reads CASSLTGGDTEAFF. CDR3 in DNA: TGTGCCAGCAGCCTAACGGGGGGGGACACTGAAGCTTTCTTT.

The J gene is TRBJ1-1, the V gene TRBV30; TRBD1 matches 8 bases. V shed 2 bases, J shed 4 bases, and the junction held 21 bases outside the gene matches. CDR1 is GTSNPN and CDR2 is SVGIG in the germline V gene (reference sequence). The CDR3 is made up of 19 amino acids. The CDR3 region is CAWSPTIQGQGRIGTEAFF. In nucleotides, the CDR3 is TGTGCCTGGAGTCCGACAATACAAGGACAGGGAAGAATAGGCACTGAAGCTTTCTTT.

The chain has TRBV19 and TRBJ2-7; TRBD2 is a possible D gene (5 bases). The CDR3 sequence is 15 residues long. V lost 0 bases to trimming and J lost 2 bases, with 11 bases between them. In germline, CDR1 is LNHDA, CDR2 SQIVND (reference sequence). CDR3 nucleotides: TGTGCCAGTAGTATAGATGGAGGCGGGCCCTACGAGCAGTACTTC. This gives the protein CASSIDGGGPYEQYF.

V usage is TRBV15 and J usage is TRBJ2-7, with unresolved D. CDR3 length: 15 residues. Trimming removed 1 base at V and 3 bases at J, with 13 bases between. Looked up from germline, CDR1 is LNHNV and CDR2 is YYDKDF (reference sequence). The CDR3 loop is CATSRVRSSSYEQYF. CDR3 coding DNA: TGTGCCACCAGCAGAGTGAGAAGCTCGAGCTACGAGCAGTACTTC. The full variable domain, rest sourced from reference TRBV15 and TRBJ2-7, is DAMVIQNPRYQVTQFGKPVTLSCSQTLNHNVMYWYQQKSSQAPKLLFHYYDKDFNNEADTPDNFQSRRPNTSFCFLDIRSPGLGDTAMYLCATSRVRSSSYEQYFGPGTRLTVT.

The chain carries TRBV27 and TRBJ2-7; 7 bases line up with TRBD1. Germline V lookup: CDR1 MNHEY, CDR2 SMNVEV (reference sequence). The V segment lost 6 bases and the J segment 3 bases; nucleotides outside the gene matches: 8. The CDR3 spans 14 residues. The CDR3 bases are TGTGCCAGCAGCTCCCCGGGACAGAGCTACGAGCAGTACTTC. Its protein product is CASSSPGQSYEQYF.

CDR3 coding DNA: TGTGCCAGCAGCCAATGGCCGGGATTGCAAGAGACCCAGTACTTC. This codes for CASSQWPGLQETQYF. This chain uses TRBV11-2 with TRBJ2-5, with a possible D match to TRBD2 (5 bases). The germline V gene has CDR1 SGHAT and CDR2 FQNNGV. This CDR3 spans 15 amino acids. The germline V and J ends were trimmed by 5 bases and 2 bases, with 15 bases remaining between them.

CDR3 amino acids: CASKGLAYPYEQYF. In nucleotides, the CDR3 is TGTGCCAGCAAGGGACTAGCGTATCCCTACGAGCAGTACTTC. The chain recombines TRBV27 with TRBJ2-7; TRBD2 agrees at 10 bases. This CDR3 contains 14 residues. Per the germline V gene, CDR1 is MNHEY and CDR2 is SMNVEV (reference sequence). V lost 7 bases and J lost 2; bases outside the gene matches: 5.

V usage is TRBV27 and J usage is TRBJ1-4, with 7 bases lining up with TRBD1. The junction had 14 bases not matched to a gene; V was cut back by 6 bases and J by 4 bases. Germline CDR1 is MNHEY and CDR2 is SMNVEV (reference sequence). The CDR3 is 17 residues long. This CDR3 reads CASSPSLLGQSNEKLFF. For the CDR3, the DNA is TGTGCCAGCAGCCCTTCCCTTTTGGGACAGAGTAATGAAAAACTGTTTTTT.

This clone was observed a few times. This chain connects TRBV10-2 to TRBJ1-5; 8 bases agree with TRBD1. Germline loops: CDR1 WSHSY, CDR2 SAAADI. The CDR3 is 13 residues long. V lost 7 bases, J lost 6 bases, and 5 bases stayed unmatched. The DNA for the CDR3 is TGCGCCAGCACCGGACAGGGCGGTCAGCCCCAGCATTTT. Amino acids: CASTGQGGQPQHF.